Below, 12 T cell receptor beta chains from the same sample are listed, as sequenced in a study of Tregs in tolerant kidney transplant recipients. Repertoires were generated with immunoSEQ multiplex PCR, while TCRdb's copy carries only in-frame clones and drops some. The sample has about 78,000 clones; around 93% are singletons. Here the sequenced sample was Tregs from blood, taken before the transplant. The receptors here all came from a human donor who received a combined kidney and bone marrow transplant.

There are a few counts of this clone. This chain uses TRBV7-2 with TRBJ1-2; a possible D gene is TRBD1 (5 bases). Germline assignment: CDR1 SGHTA and CDR2 FQGNSA. This CDR3 has 13 residues. V was shortened by 5 bases and J by 7 bases, with 14 bases between the two germline ends. The CDR3 sequence: CASSRPGLGGYTF. In DNA, the CDR3 is TGTGCCAGCAGCCGCCCAGGGTTAGGTGGCTACACCTTC.

V and J are TRBV28 and TRBJ1-4; D gene uncertain. The V end lost 9 bases, the J end lost 0 bases, and 14 bases lay between the germline ends. This CDR3 spans 15 amino acids. CDR1 MDHEN and CDR2 SYDVKM come from the germline V gene. The CDR3 nucleotides are TGTGCCAGTACTTCGCGCAACCCAACTAATGAAAAACTGTTTTTT. Translating gives CASTSRNPTNEKLFF.

The chain recombines TRBV5-1 with TRBJ1-5; unclear D gene. This CDR3 region has 14 residues. CDR1 and CDR2 from the germline V gene are SGHRS and YFSETQ. V lost 5 bases to trimming and J lost 0 bases, with 9 bases between them. CDR3 nucleotide sequence: TGCGCCAGCAGGGAAGGAGATAGCAATCAGCCCCAGCATTTT. Its protein is CASREGDSNQPQHF.

The chain is built from TRBV7-9 and TRBJ1-1; D perhaps matches TRBD1 (5 bases). Per germline, CDR1 SEHNR and CDR2 FQNEAQ (reference sequence). Trimming cost V 5 bases and J 0 bases, with 16 bases left between them. The CDR3 consists of 16 residues. The CDR3 region is CASSQGEVTMNTEAFF. The CDR3 nucleotides read TGTGCCAGCAGCCAGGGAGAGGTGACCATGAACACTGAAGCTTTCTTT.

The rearrangement joins TRBV18 to TRBJ1-2, with D hard to call. Germline V CDR1 and CDR2: KGHSH, LQKENI. The ends were cut back, 6 bases at V and 8 bases at J, with 13 bases in the middle. CDR3 length equals 12 residues. The DNA of the CDR3 is TGTGCCAGCTCTATCACAGAGGTCGGCTACACCTTC. Translated, it gives CASSITEVGYTF.

The chain joins TRBV14 to TRBJ2-7; D is unclear. CDR1 is SGHDN, CDR2 FVKESK, per germline. The CDR3 loop spans 14 amino acids. V gave up 1 base and J gave up 6 bases, with 13 bases separating them. The CDR3 DNA follows: TGTGCCAGCAGCCAAGTTAGGTCAAGGAGCGAGCAGTACTTC. It is translated as CASSQVRSRSEQYF.

V usage is TRBV28 and J usage is TRBJ1-5, with unresolved D. The CDR3 extends over 14 amino acids. Germline V gene lookup returns CDR1 MDHEN and CDR2 SYDVKM. V dropped 5 bases and J dropped 6 bases, with 14 bases sitting between them. In DNA, the CDR3 is TGTGCCAGCAGTCCCTCAGCACGGACTCAGCCCCAGCATTTT. It encodes CASSPSARTQPQHF.

V gene TRBV7-6 combines with J gene TRBJ1-1, with unresolved D. CDR1 and CDR2 from the germline V gene are SGHVS and FNYEAQ. This CDR3 has 11 amino acids. The V gene lost 4 bases and the J gene lost 5 bases, with 5 bases spanning the gap. The DNA of the CDR3 is TGTGCCAGCAGCTCCAATACTGAAGCTTTCTTT. It yields the protein CASSSNTEAFF.

The chain uses TRBV28 and TRBJ1-6; maybe TRBD1 (6 bases). This CDR3 is built from 15 residues. Looked up from germline, CDR1 is MDHEN and CDR2 is SYDVKM. V was shortened by 5 bases and J by 10 bases, with 18 bases between the two germline ends. CDR3 in amino acids: CASSPTGPKRSPLHF. The DNA for the CDR3 is TGTGCCAGCAGTCCAACAGGGCCCAAGAGATCACCCCTCCACTTT.

The chain joins TRBV21-1 to TRBJ2-4; the D call of TRBD2 is as the table states it, not checked on the DNA. TRBV21-1 counts as a pseudogene. The CDR3 is made up of 18 amino acids. Written as DNA, the CDR3 is TGTGCCAGCGGCCTAAAAAGTCCGACTAGCGGGAATAGATACATTCAGTACTTC. Residues: CASGLKSPTSGNRYIQYF.

This rearrangement joins TRBV21-1 to TRBJ2-7; TRBD1 reflects the table's D call only, with no check against the DNA. TRBV21-1 is given as a pseudogene. The CDR3 is made up of 14 amino acids. The CDR3 reads CASSKEAGEYVQYF. CDR3 bases: TGTGCCAGCAGCAAAGAAGCAGGGGAATATGTGCAGTACTTC.

J is TRBJ2-4 and V is TRBV19; D is ambiguous. Germline assignment: CDR1 LNHDA and CDR2 SQIVND (reference sequence). This CDR3 region has 15 residues. The ends were cut back, 3 bases at V and 0 bases at J, with 9 bases in the middle. The CDR3 coding sequence is TGTGCCAGTAGTATTAAAAGTGTAGCCAAAAACATTCAGTACTTC. The encoded protein is CASSIKSVAKNIQYF.